Here is one TCR beta chain with its context. Under the authors' procedure: The authors estimated nucleated cell counts from reference gene primer amplification. TCRdb's table, derived via immunoSEQ multiplex PCR, lists solely in-frame clones and lacks some. The V and J calls and clone size come from that table; D and trimming were worked out from the DNA. The repertoire holds tens of thousands of clones, with roughly four fifths as singletons. Looked up from germline, CDR1 is LNHDA and CDR2 is SQIVND (reference sequence). The ends lost 1 base at V and 0 bases at J; junction bases unmatched: 10. The CDR3 is made up of 18 amino acids. The data derive from a study of blood T cell repertoires in COVID-19. Overall study context: From the United States, Italy and Spain came samples of acute and convalescent COVID-19.

What was sequenced was peripheral blood. V and J are TRBV19 and TRBJ2-3; TRBD2 matches 7 bases. This TCR was recovered from a human donor in a cohort sampled during active COVID-19. The CDR3: CASSIGRGRGFSTDTQYF. The CDR3 nucleotides are TGTGCCAGTAGTATAGGGCGTGGGCGGGGGTTTAGCACAGATACGCAGTATTTT.